The 18 T cell receptor beta chains listed next were all sequenced from one sample in a study of Graves' ophthalmopathy and Graves' hyperthyroidism. Amplification of TCR beta CDR3 regions used RNA transcripts. Amplification began with first-round RT-PCR using HTBI primers, then second-round multiplex PCR was performed. TCRdb re-analysed the multiplex PCR reads in MiXCR, keeping a single row per CDR3 protein. The sample shows about 620,000 distinct CDR3 sequences, over 20% of them seen only once. Source material: peripheral blood. The receptor set was obtained from a woman younger than 30 with stable Graves' hyperthyroidism. Some clones in this sample may be carry-over from other donors' samples.

The chain is built from TRBV7-2 and TRBJ2-4; D unresolved. Germline loops: CDR1 SGHTA, CDR2 FQGNSA. The CDR3 is 16 amino acids. Trimming stripped 4 bases from V and 1 base from J, with 14 bases between. Written as DNA, the CDR3 is TGTGCCAGCAGCTCGCTTAGCCCCAGGGCCAAAAACATTCAGTACTTC. This sequence encodes CASSSLSPRAKNIQYF.

This clonotype was seen at least ten times. The chain uses TRBV6-5 and TRBJ1-5, with D uncertain. CDR3 length: 14 residues. CDR1 and CDR2 (germline): MNHEY, SVGAGI. Trimming removed 0 bases from V and 7 bases from J, with 10 bases in between. The CDR3 is CASSYSTEGQPQHF. The CDR3 DNA reads TGTGCCAGCAGTTACTCGACGGAGGGACAGCCCCAGCATTTT.

The V and J genes are TRBV6-4 and TRBJ1-2; 7 bases map to TRBD1. Looked up from germline, CDR1 is MRHNA and CDR2 is SNTAGT. V shed 7 bases and J 2 bases; nucleotides not matched to a gene: 7. The CDR3 spans 14 residues. DNA for the CDR3: TGTGCCAGCAAGGACAGGACCTTCAACTATGGCTACACCTTC. Its protein product is CASKDRTFNYGYTF.

This clonotype was seen many times. The chain links TRBV30 to TRBJ2-4; maybe TRBD1 (5 bases). Looked up from germline, CDR1 is GTSNPN and CDR2 is SVGIG (reference sequence). V gave up 0 bases and J gave up 7 bases, with 19 bases separating them. CDR3 length: 16 amino acids. For the CDR3, the DNA is TGTGCCTGGAGTGTAGGGGCTAGTCCTAGAAGGAACATTCAGTACTTC. Translated, it gives CAWSVGASPRRNIQYF.

The genes are TRBV3-1 and TRBJ1-2; 10 positions agree with TRBD1. Germline CDR1 is LGHDT and CDR2 is YNNKEL (reference sequence). The ends lost 4 bases at V and 8 bases at J; junction bases unmatched: 7. This CDR3 comprises 14 residues. The CDR3 region has the DNA TGTGCCAGCAGCCCCCGGGACAGGGGAGGAGGCTACACCTTC. This sequence encodes CASSPRDRGGGYTF. The full variable domain, with the rest looked up from reference TRBV3-1 and TRBJ1-2, is DTAVSQTPKYLVTQMGNDKSIKCEQNLGHDTMYWYKQDSKKFLKIMFSYNNKELIINETVPNRFSPKSPDKAHLNLHINSLELGDSAVYFCASSPRDRGGGYTFGSGTRLTVV.

At least ten counts were recorded for this clonotype. The CDR3 DNA is TGTGCCAGCGAGGGAGGGCCCCTCTACGAGCAGTACTTC. It is translated as CASEGGPLYEQYF. The gene calls are TRBV6-1 and TRBJ2-7, with 7 nucleotides matching TRBD2. Trimming at V came to 8 bases and at J to 3 bases, leaving 7 bases not matched to a gene. The germline V gene has CDR1 MNHNS and CDR2 SASEGT. This CDR3 is 13 amino acids long.

This clonotype has a handful of counts. The V gene is TRBV19, the J gene TRBJ1-5, with TRBD1 matching over 12 bases. V shed 8 bases, J shed 0 bases, and the junction held 2 bases outside the gene matches. This CDR3 is built from 15 residues. Germline CDR1 is LNHDA and CDR2 is SQIVND (reference sequence). The CDR3 here is CASGTGGNSNQPQHF. CDR3 sequence (DNA): TGTGCCAGTGGGACAGGGGGCAATAGCAATCAGCCCCAGCATTTT.

This clonotype was found many times. The chain has TRBV10-3 and TRBJ1-1; TRBD1 agrees at 11 bases. Germline assignment: CDR1 ENHRY and CDR2 SYGVKD. Trimming cost V 2 bases and J 3 bases; bases outside gene matches: 5. The CDR3 has 16 amino acids. The CDR3 DNA sequence: TGTGCCATCAGTGAGGGACAGGGGGCGAAGTACACTGAAGCTTTCTTT. Translation gives CAISEGQGAKYTEAFF.

This chain links TRBV7-9 with TRBJ1-3, with D possibly TRBD1 on 5 matching bases. In germline, CDR1 is SEHNR, CDR2 FQNEAQ (reference sequence). With 6 bases removed from V and 2 bases from J, the gap between germline ends came to 14 bases. CDR3 length equals 15 residues. CDR3 in DNA: TGTGCCAGCAGGCCTGACAGATTCCCTGGAAACACCATATATTTT. It is translated as CASRPDRFPGNTIYF.

This clonotype was found many times. V gene TRBV6-5 combines with J gene TRBJ2-7; 7 nucleotides line up with TRBD2. The germline V gene has CDR1 MNHEY and CDR2 SVGAGI. J was trimmed by 6 bases and V by 4 bases; bases with no gene match: 6. CDR3 length: 13 amino acids. Here the CDR3 DNA reads TGTGCCAGCAGTTGGGCGGAGCGGGGCGAGCAGTACTTC. This translates into CASSWAERGEQYF.

This clonotype was picked up many times. The rearrangement links TRBV6-1 to TRBJ2-5, with a possible D match to TRBD2 (6 bases). The CDR3 extends over 11 amino acids. The ends were cut back, 7 bases at V and 4 bases at J, with 7 bases in the middle. CDR1 MNHNS and CDR2 SASEGT come from the germline V gene. The CDR3 sequence: CASIGGETQYF. The CDR3 bases are TGTGCCAGCATCGGGGGAGAGACCCAGTACTTC.

The table lists this clonotype with a few counts. The V gene is TRBV7-3, the J gene TRBJ1-1, with 7 nucleotides matching TRBD1. Germline V lookup: CDR1 SGHTA, CDR2 FQGTGA. V gave up 4 bases and J gave up 1 base; unmatched junction bases: 9. This CDR3 has 16 amino acids. The CDR3 here is CASSSGGRATNTEAFF. The DNA of the CDR3 is TGTGCCAGCAGCTCAGGGGGTAGGGCTACGAACACTGAAGCTTTCTTT.

The rearrangement uses TRBV15 and TRBJ2-5, with TRBD1 identical over 10 bases. The CDR3 length is 14 residues. V lost 3 bases, J lost 5 bases, and 3 bases stayed unmatched. Germline V gives CDR1 LNHNV, CDR2 YYDKDF (reference sequence). The CDR3 loop reads CATSSRDRGETQYF. In DNA form, the CDR3 reads TGTGCCACCAGCAGTCGGGACAGGGGTGAGACCCAGTACTTC.

At least ten counts were recorded for this clonotype. The chain is built from TRBV12-3 or TRBV12-4 and TRBJ1-2; D uncertain. The CDR3 contains 12 residues. V was clipped by 4 bases and J by 9 bases, with 12 bases between them. The CDR3 loop reads CASSSRPGSYTF. As DNA, the CDR3 is TGTGCCAGCAGTTCCAGGCCTGGTAGCTACACCTTC.

The V call is TRBV28, the J call TRBJ1-5, with D possibly TRBD1 on 5 matching bases. Looked up from germline, CDR1 is MDHEN and CDR2 is SYDVKM. The CDR3 covers 18 residues. The V gene lost 5 bases and the J gene lost 0 bases, with 20 bases spanning the gap. CDR3 DNA sequence: TGTGCCAGCAGTACCCGGGGGGAGGGCCGAATTAGCAATCAGCCCCAGCATTTT. Residues: CASSTRGEGRISNQPQHF.

This clonotype was detected many times. This chain links TRBV20-1 with TRBJ1-6; tentative D call: TRBD1 (5 bases). The V and J ends lost 3 bases and 8 bases respectively, with 14 bases between them. Looked up from germline, CDR1 is DFQATT and CDR2 is SNEGSKA (reference sequence). This CDR3 contains 14 residues. CDR3 amino acids: CSARQGVIHSPLHF. The CDR3 nucleotides are TGCAGTGCTAGGCAGGGCGTTATACATTCACCCCTCCACTTT.

This clonotype was counted at least ten times. The chain is built from TRBV5-6 and TRBJ1-1, with 9 positions matching TRBD1. Trimming cost V 4 bases and J 6 bases; bases outside gene matches: 1. Germline V CDR1 and CDR2: SGHDT, YYEEEE. The CDR3 extends over 12 amino acids. CDR3 in DNA: TGTGCCAGCAGCGGGACAGGGTCTGAAGCTTTCTTT. This sequence encodes CASSGTGSEAFF.

To note about this clonotype: No conserved phenylalanine or tryptophan is present at the end of the CDR3, so a read error is the likely explanation. The CDR3 is CASSLDGFSGNTIYL. The CDR3 bases are TGTGCCAGCAGCCTGGACGGATTCTCTGGAAACACCATATATCTT. The chain couples TRBV7-2 to TRBJ1-3; D is uncertain. The CDR3 covers 15 residues. CDR1 SGHTA and CDR2 FQGNSA come from the germline V gene. The ends were cut back, 5 bases at V and 0 bases at J, with 11 bases in the middle.